This T cell receptor (beta chain) was sequenced for a study of neurological immune-mediated disorders. CD4+ or CD8+ T cells, about 960,000 per library, were used for sorted libraries. This clonotype was picked up many times. TCRdb called the 5' RACE reads again in MiXCR, with one record for every CDR3 protein. This table has roughly 52,000 distinct CDR3 sequences, over 3.5% appearing once. V shed 0 bases and J shed 4 bases, with 7 bases lying between them. The length of the CDR3 is 14 residues. Germline lookup yields CDR1 ENHRY and CDR2 SYGVKD. The sequenced sample consisted of CD4+ T cells from blood. The genes are TRBV10-3 and TRBJ2-1, with a weak D call TRBD1 (6 bases). This receptor was obtained from a woman in her thirties or forties with multiple sclerosis. The CDR3 coding sequence is TGTGCCATCAGTGAGTCGAGGGGGTACAATGAGCAGTTCTTC. It codes for CAISESRGYNEQFF.